This T cell receptor beta chain was observed in a study of molecular identifiers for immune sequencing clone quantification. Broader study findings: Clones that had above 20 RNA copies took up over 98% of effector molecules but under 1% in naive cells. One cell's worth of spiked Jurkat TCR RNA was reportedly detectable among roughly 1 million naive cells.

TCRdb fed the PCR reads into MiXCR, producing one record per CDR3 protein. The sample lists 550,000 to 750,000 distinct CDR3 sequences, about 20% occurring once. RNA fractions of 10%, 30% or 50% and about 18,000 to 1,100,000 sorted cells were the source of naive CD8 libraries. The CD8+CD4-CCR7+CD45RA+ phenotype defined the sorted naive CD8 T cells. The CDR3 consists of 15 residues. The ends were cut back, 6 bases at V and 1 base at J, with 16 bases in the middle. The germline gives CDR1 MNHNS, CDR2 SASEGT. This clonotype turned up a few times. Antigen unknown. The receptor comes from a human donor in good health. Some libraries in this study had Jurkat cell RNA spiked in. The chain links TRBV6-1 to TRBJ2-7; no clear D gene. The sample was naive CD8+ T cells from blood, with Jurkat cell RNA spiked in. The subset: FACS-sorted CD8+CD4-CCR7+CD45RA+ naive T cells. The CDR3 DNA is TGTGCCAGCAGAGGCATTGTATTACAGTCCTACGAGCAGTACTTC. It translates to CASRGIVLQSYEQYF.